This T cell receptor (beta chain) is from a study of blood T cell repertoires in COVID-19. Study summary: Sites across the United States, Italy and Spain contributed samples from acute and convalescent COVID-19. Sources were T cells, B-cell-depleted T cells, or PBMCs; the material itself was cDNA or gDNA.

This CDR3 contains 12 residues. Trimming removed 7 bases from V and 2 bases from J; junction bases left unmatched: 1. Germline lookup yields CDR1 SQVTM and CDR2 ANQGSEA. Authors' processing steps: Amplification of reference gene primers provided the estimated nucleated cell counts. Clones were read by immunoSEQ multiplex PCR, and TCRdb kept only the in-frame ones, dropping some. V and J calls and clone size are copied from that table; D and trimming were computed from the DNA. The data show about 140,000 clones, roughly nine tenths seen once. Material for sequencing was peripheral blood. The receptor comes from a woman in her sixties or seventies with active COVID-19. The chain joins TRBV29-1 to TRBJ2-7; 11 bases align to TRBD2. CDR3 amino acids: CSATSGTYEQYF. The CDR3 DNA reads as TGCAGCGCGACTAGCGGGACCTACGAGCAGTACTTC.